This is a list of T cell receptor beta chains from one sample in a study of T-cell reconstitution after alpha-beta-depleted transplantation in children. TCRdb passed the PCR reads through MiXCR, listing each CDR3 protein once. Found here are about 460,000 distinct CDR3 sequences, about an eighth of them singletons; the top ten hold less than 6.5%. The sample here was PBMCs from the stem cell graft donor, taken from the stem cell graft. These receptors were obtained from a human donor who donated a stem cell graft to a child with combined immunodeficiency. Both conserved end residues are part of each CDR3. Fields, in order: V gene, clone size, J gene, D gene, CDR3 protein, CDR3 DNA. D genes are given only for firm matches. Only some rows state a clone size, as once, few, many or a class for expanded clones.

V: TRBV5-1; size: .; J: TRBJ2-7; D: TRBD2; CDR3: CASSPPPAGGTYEQYF; DNA: TGCGCCAGCAGCCCTCCCCCAGCGGGGGGGACCTACGAGCAGTACTTC
V: TRBV9; size: many; J: TRBJ1-1; D: .; CDR3: CASSPGSGMNTEAFF; DNA: TGTGCCAGCAGCCCCGGATCTGGGATGAACACTGAAGCTTTCTTT
V: TRBV12-3/TRBV12-4; size: many; J: TRBJ2-5; D: .; CDR3: CASSHTPQETQYF; DNA: TGTGCCAGCAGCCACACGCCTCAAGAGACCCAGTACTTC
V: TRBV9; size: few; J: TRBJ2-5; D: .; CDR3: CASSAGLNQETQYF; DNA: TGTGCCAGCAGCGCTGGACTAAACCAAGAGACCCAGTACTTC
V: TRBV20-1; size: many; J: TRBJ1-1; D: .; CDR3: CSALRTANTEAFF; DNA: TGCAGTGCGCTTAGGACAGCCAACACTGAAGCTTTCTTT
V: TRBV28; size: many; J: TRBJ2-7; D: .; CDR3: CASSLDGPSSYEQYF; DNA: TGTGCCAGCAGTTTGGACGGTCCCAGCTCCTACGAGCAGTACTTC
V: TRBV12-3/TRBV12-4; size: .; J: TRBJ1-6; D: .; CDR3: CASSDSYNSPLHF; DNA: TGTGCCAGCAGTGACTCCTATAATTCACCCCTCCACTTT
V: TRBV7-8; size: few; J: TRBJ2-7; D: .; CDR3: CASSLGEGRNYEQYF; DNA: TGTGCCAGCAGCTTAGGCGAGGGCCGTAACTACGAGCAGTACTTC
V: TRBV3-1; size: few; J: TRBJ2-5; D: TRBD2; CDR3: CASSQDYVPAGGQETQYF; DNA: TGTGCCAGCAGCCAAGATTACGTTCCAGCGGGGGGGCAAGAGACCCAGTACTTC
V: TRBV6-4; size: many; J: TRBJ2-1; D: TRBD2; CDR3: CASSDGVAGDLNEQFF; DNA: TGTGCCAGCAGTGACGGAGTAGCGGGCGACCTCAATGAGCAGTTCTTC
V: TRBV3-1; size: many; J: TRBJ2-1; D: TRBD2; CDR3: CASSHVGLAVSSYNEQFF; DNA: TGTGCCAGCAGCCATGTCGGACTAGCGGTTAGCTCCTACAATGAGCAGTTCTTC
V: TRBV7-3; size: many; J: TRBJ2-1; D: .; CDR3: CASSLWPGGNEQFF; DNA: TGTGCCAGCAGCTTATGGCCAGGGGGGAATGAGCAGTTCTTC
V: TRBV12-3/TRBV12-4; size: many; J: TRBJ1-5; D: .; CDR3: CASSSTGRNQPQHF; DNA: TGTGCCAGCAGCTCCACAGGGCGCAATCAGCCCCAGCATTTT
V: TRBV6-1; size: .; J: TRBJ2-2; D: .; CDR3: CASSRWGGYLNTGELFF; DNA: TGTGCCAGCAGTAGATGGGGCGGATACCTGAACACCGGGGAGCTGTTTTTT
V: TRBV6-2/TRBV6-3; size: .; J: TRBJ2-1; D: TRBD2; CDR3: CASSKQGLDNEQFF; DNA: TGTGCCAGCAGCAAACAGGGACTAGACAATGAGCAGTTCTTC
V: TRBV6-2/TRBV6-3; size: .; J: TRBJ2-7; D: .; CDR3: CASSSNPILYEQYF; DNA: TGTGCCAGCAGCTCCAACCCCATCCTCTACGAGCAGTACTTC
V: TRBV6-2/TRBV6-3; size: .; J: TRBJ2-2; D: .; CDR3: CASSSWGRNTGELFF; DNA: TGTGCCAGCAGTTCTTGGGGACGAAACACCGGGGAGCTGTTTTTT
V: TRBV7-3; size: few; J: TRBJ2-5; D: TRBD2; CDR3: CASSLMREGTQYF; DNA: TGTGCCAGCAGCTTAATGAGGGAGGGGACCCAGTACTTC
V: TRBV6-5; size: few; J: TRBJ2-7; D: .; CDR3: CASSYSLRRVYEQYF; DNA: TGTGCCAGCAGTTACTCGCTGAGGAGGGTCTACGAGCAGTACTTC
V: TRBV4-3; size: many; J: TRBJ2-1; D: TRBD2; CDR3: CASSPGGAYNEQFF; DNA: TGCGCCAGCAGCCCCGGGGGGGCCTACAATGAGCAGTTCTTC
V: TRBV20-1; size: few; J: TRBJ2-3; D: TRBD2; CDR3: CSAADFIRGGYTDTQYF; DNA: TGCAGTGCTGCCGATTTCATACGGGGGGGGTACACAGATACGCAGTATTTT
V: TRBV12-3/TRBV12-4; size: few; J: TRBJ2-5; D: .; CDR3: CASSSYTPSVIMETQYF; DNA: TGTGCCAGCAGTTCGTATACCCCTAGTGTTATCATGGAGACCCAGTACTTC
V: TRBV5-4; size: .; J: TRBJ2-6; D: .; CDR3: CASSLLLRTAGYNFGANVLTF; DNA: TGTGCCAGCAGCTTACTCCTACGAACGGCCGGGTATAATTTTGGGGCCAACGTCCTGACTTTC
V: TRBV7-3; size: .; J: TRBJ2-3; D: .; CDR3: CASSSKGGTDTQYF; DNA: TGTGCCAGCAGCTCCAAGGGGGGCACAGATACGCAGTATTTT
V: TRBV5-1; size: few; J: TRBJ2-7; D: .; CDR3: CASSLGPVGYEQYF; DNA: TGCGCCAGCAGCTTGGGCCCTGTGGGCTACGAGCAGTACTTC
V: TRBV20-1; size: many; J: TRBJ2-3; D: TRBD2; CDR3: CSARVPWGGLAGGLTDTQYF; DNA: TGCAGTGCTAGAGTCCCCTGGGGGGGGTTGGCGGGGGGCCTCACAGATACGCAGTATTTT
V: TRBV12-3/TRBV12-4; size: few; J: TRBJ2-7; D: .; CDR3: CASSFLSGRRSYEQYF; DNA: TGTGCCAGCAGTTTTCTTTCCGGGAGAAGGTCCTACGAGCAGTACTTC
V: TRBV27; size: .; J: TRBJ2-7; D: TRBD2; CDR3: CASSFGGGLEQYF; DNA: TGTGCCAGCAGTTTCGGGGGGGGGCTCGAGCAGTACTTC
V: TRBV5-1; size: .; J: TRBJ2-1; D: TRBD2; CDR3: CASYTSGGYNEQFF; DNA: TGCGCCAGCTACACTAGCGGGGGCTACAATGAGCAGTTCTTC
V: TRBV7-9; size: few; J: TRBJ1-5; D: .; CDR3: CASSASPGGNQPQHF; DNA: TGTGCCAGCAGCGCGAGTCCAGGGGGCAATCAGCCCCAGCATTTT
V: TRBV7-8; size: .; J: TRBJ2-1; D: TRBD2; CDR3: CASSPQLAGGGHEQFF; DNA: TGTGCCAGCAGCCCACAACTAGCGGGAGGGGGGCATGAGCAGTTCTTC
V: TRBV5-1; size: .; J: TRBJ2-7; D: .; CDR3: CASSLVGIEQYF; DNA: TGCGCCAGCAGCTTGGTGGGGATTGAGCAGTACTTC
V: TRBV11-1; size: once; J: TRBJ2-7; D: .; CDR3: CASSYGGNEQYF; DNA: TGTGCCAGCAGCTATGGGGGTAACGAGCAGTACTTC
V: TRBV18; size: .; J: TRBJ1-4; D: TRBD1; CDR3: CASSPPGTGEKLFF; DNA: TGTGCCAGCTCACCACCCGGGACAGGGGAAAAACTGTTTTTT
V: TRBV6-5; size: few; J: TRBJ1-2; D: .; CDR3: CASSSGPFIGYTF; DNA: TGTGCCAGCAGTTCGGGCCCTTTCATAGGCTACACCTTC
V: TRBV12-3/TRBV12-4; size: many; J: TRBJ2-3; D: .; CDR3: CASSLGLSTDTQYF; DNA: TGTGCCAGCAGTTTGGGACTCTCCACAGATACGCAGTATTTT
V: TRBV12-3/TRBV12-4; size: many; J: TRBJ2-7; D: .; CDR3: CASSLTDYEQYF; DNA: TGTGCCAGCAGTTTAACCGACTACGAGCAGTACTTC
V: TRBV2; size: few; J: TRBJ2-3; D: TRBD2; CDR3: CASKREGSAMEYF; DNA: TGTGCCAGCAAGCGGGAGGGCTCGGCTATGGAGTATTTT
V: TRBV12-3/TRBV12-4; size: .; J: TRBJ2-3; D: TRBD2; CDR3: CASTLGLAGGPSTDTQYF; DNA: TGTGCCAGCACCTTGGGACTAGCGGGAGGGCCTAGCACAGATACGCAGTATTTT
V: TRBV7-2; size: .; J: TRBJ1-1; D: TRBD1; CDR3: CASSPRGQGPNTEAFF; DNA: TGTGCCAGCAGCCCCCGGGGACAGGGCCCGAACACTGAAGCTTTCTTT
V: TRBV15; size: .; J: TRBJ1-4; D: .; CDR3: CATSRDRGSTNEKLFF; DNA: TGTGCCACCAGCAGAGATCGTGGGTCAACTAATGAAAAACTGTTTTTT